This T cell receptor beta chain emerged from a study of technical replicates of blood from a handful of donors. The V and J ends lost 5 bases and 2 bases, in that order; junction bases with no gene match: 7. The germline V gene has CDR1 SGHRS and CDR2 YFSETQ. CDR3 size: 15 residues. Data came from immunoSEQ multiplex PCR; TCRdb stores just in-frame clones and leaves some out. The sample lists around 89,000 clones; approximately 93% were seen once. The receptor's source is a human donor in good health. Sample: T cells isolated from PBMCs. The chain combines TRBV5-1 with TRBJ2-1, with 7 bases that match TRBD2. CDR3 bases: TGCGCCAGCAGAGGCGGCGGGGGAGCCTACAATGAGCAGTTCTTC. This translates into CASRGGGGAYNEQFF.